The 20 T cell receptor beta chains presented below share a single source sample, sequenced in a study of identical twins. TCRdb ran MiXCR on the 5' RACE reads and lists one entry per CDR3 protein. The sample gives about 220,000 distinct CDR3 sequences, 7.5% of which show up once; around 2.1% is in the top ten. This sample was also put to use in a study of yellow fever vaccine responses in identical twins.

Sequencing was carried out using memory (CD45RO+) T cells sorted from blood. The receptors originated from a woman aged 18-29 years in good health.

This clonotype was counted many times. J is TRBJ2-2 and V is TRBV2, with D maybe TRBD2 (5 bases). The germline gives CDR1 SNHLY, CDR2 FYNNEI. The CDR3 loop spans 14 amino acids. The V end lost 7 bases, the J end lost 0 bases, and 9 bases lay between the germline ends. The CDR3 DNA is TGTGCCAGCAAGACTACCGCGAACACCGGGGAGCTGTTTTTT. Translated: CASKTTANTGELFF.

This clonotype was counted many times. As DNA, the CDR3 is TGCGCCAGCAGCCAAGGACGGACTCGGTACCAAGAGACCCAGTACTTC. This gives the protein CASSQGRTRYQETQYF. The J gene is TRBJ2-5, the V gene TRBV4-1; weak D call: TRBD2 (5 bases). There are 16 residues in the CDR3. Trimming left V 1 base short and J 0 bases short, with 12 bases between. From germline, CDR1 is MGHRA and CDR2 YSYEKL.

The table lists this clonotype with a few counts. The chain combines TRBV5-1 with TRBJ1-6, with D uncertain. The germline CDR1 and CDR2 sequences are SGHRS and YFSETQ. The V end was cut by 0 bases, the J end by 8 bases, with 12 bases between. CDR3 size: 15 residues. CDR3 sequence (DNA): TGCGCCAGCAGCTTGGCCCTCGCAGCCTATTCACCCCTCCACTTT. It yields the protein CASSLALAAYSPLHF. Supplemented by reference TRBV5-1 and TRBJ1-6, the full variable domain reads KAGVTQTPRYLIKTRGQQVTLSCSPISGHRSVSWYQQTPGQGLQFLFEYFSETQRNKGNFPGRFSGRQFSNSRSEMNVSTLELGDSALYLCASSLALAAYSPLHFGNGTRLTVT.

The rearrangement links TRBV6-8 to TRBJ2-2; D might be TRBD2 (5 bases). V lost 0 bases to trimming and J lost 1 base, with 9 bases between them. Looked up from germline, CDR1 is MNHGY and CDR2 is SAAAGT. There are 16 residues in the CDR3. The CDR3 spells CASSYSTRVNTGELFF. As DNA, the CDR3 is TGTGCCAGCAGTTACTCGACGCGGGTGAACACCGGGGAGCTGTTTTTT.

The chain joins TRBV7-3 to TRBJ2-1; 8 bases line up with TRBD1. The V segment lost 2 bases and the J segment 9 bases; nucleotides outside the gene matches: 18. Germline lookup yields CDR1 SGHTA and CDR2 FQGTGA. CDR3 length equals 18 residues. The CDR3 loop is CASSLSGGGGLNRREQFF. The CDR3 DNA reads TGTGCCAGCAGCTTATCAGGGGGCGGAGGGTTGAATCGACGTGAGCAGTTCTTC.

This rearrangement joins TRBV3-1 to TRBJ2-3; D not resolved. The CDR3 length is 15 residues. With 5 bases removed from V and 6 bases from J, the gap between germline ends came to 18 bases. CDR1 and CDR2 from the germline V gene are LGHDT and YNNKEL (reference sequence). The CDR3 sequence: CASSDRWGPQDTQYF. CDR3 sequence (DNA): TGTGCCAGCAGCGACCGGTGGGGTCCACAGGATACGCAGTATTTT.

Many counts were recorded for this clonotype. The CDR3 here is CASSVERLAGGLENEQFF. CDR3 DNA: TGTGCCAGCAGCGTAGAAAGACTAGCGGGGGGGCTTGAGAATGAGCAGTTCTTC. The rearrangement joins TRBV9 to TRBJ2-1; 14 nucleotides match TRBD2. Germline CDR1 and CDR2: SGDLS and YYNGEE. The ends lost 0 bases at V and 7 bases at J; junction bases unmatched: 9. CDR3 length: 18 amino acids. Based on the CDR3 plus reference TRBV9 and TRBJ2-1, the full variable domain is DSGVTQTPKHLITATGQRVTLRCSPRSGDLSVYWYQQSLDQGLQFLIQYYNGEERAKGNILERFSAQQFPDLHSELNLSSLELGDSALYFCASSVERLAGGLENEQFFGPGTRLTVL.

At least ten counts were recorded for this clonotype. The chain recombines TRBV12-3 or TRBV12-4 with TRBJ2-3, with D unresolved. The CDR3 covers 12 residues. The V and J ends lost 6 bases and 5 bases respectively, with 9 bases between them. The CDR3 reads CASSPSGDTQYF. CDR3 nucleotides: TGTGCCAGCAGCCCAAGTGGAGATACGCAGTATTTT.

This clonotype came up a few times. The V gene is TRBV4-2, the J gene TRBJ2-3; maybe TRBD1 (6 bases). This CDR3 is built from 16 residues. With 0 bases removed from V and 2 bases from J, the gap between germline ends came to 12 bases. Germline CDR1 reads LGHNA; CDR2 reads YNFKEQ. CDR3 sequence: CASSQEATGTTDTQYF. For the CDR3, the DNA is TGTGCCAGCAGCCAAGAAGCGACAGGCACCACAGATACGCAGTATTTT.

This clonotype was observed a handful of times. The gene calls are TRBV20-1 and TRBJ2-7, with TRBD1 matching over 8 bases. The ends lost 1 base at V and 4 bases at J; junction bases unmatched: 12. Germline assignment: CDR1 DFQATT and CDR2 SNEGSKA (reference sequence). CDR3 length equals 16 residues. CDR3 amino acids: CSARGTGPSTLYEQYF. The CDR3 coding sequence is TGCAGTGCTAGAGGGACAGGGCCTTCCACCTTGTACGAGCAGTACTTC.

This clonotype showed up many times. The chain employs TRBV12-3 or TRBV12-4 and TRBJ2-5; D ambiguous. V gave up 4 bases and J gave up 0 bases, with 3 bases separating them. The CDR3 length is 12 residues. CDR3 nucleotide sequence: TGTGCCAGCAGTTCGTACCAAGAGACCCAGTACTTC. Its translation: CASSSYQETQYF.

This clonotype was found a few times. The chain uses TRBV5-1 and TRBJ1-1, with D perhaps matching TRBD1 (6 bases). Germline CDR1 and CDR2: SGHRS and YFSETQ. With 1 base removed from V and 0 bases from J, the gap between germline ends came to 22 bases. CDR3 size: 19 residues. Written as DNA, the CDR3 is TGCGCCAGCAGCTTGTTTCCCCCTCAGAGGGGGGAGGTGAACACTGAAGCTTTCTTT. Translated: CASSLFPPQRGEVNTEAFF.

This clonotype showed up just a few times. The V call is TRBV20-1, the J call TRBJ2-3; D ambiguous. The CDR3 has 11 amino acids. Germline V gives CDR1 DFQATT, CDR2 SNEGSKA (reference sequence). Trimming left V 5 bases short and J 10 bases short, with 13 bases between. In DNA form, the CDR3 reads TGCAGTGCTCGTGAGGCAGCCGCGCAGTATTTT. This sequence encodes CSAREAAAQYF.

The CDR3 nucleotides are TGCAGTGCTAGCGATGGGACAGACGTATTATGGACCCAGTACTTC. This encodes CSASDGTDVLWTQYF. The chain combines TRBV20-1 with TRBJ2-5; TRBD1 aligns across 7 bases. There are 15 residues in the CDR3. V lost 3 bases and J lost 7; bases outside the gene matches: 14. The germline V gene has CDR1 DFQATT and CDR2 SNEGSKA (reference sequence).

The chain uses TRBV11-3 and TRBJ2-7; D perhaps matches TRBD1 (5 bases). V dropped 1 base and J dropped 3 bases, with 10 bases sitting between them. The CDR3 is 14 amino acids. CDR1 and CDR2 from the germline V gene are SGHNT and YENEEA. The CDR3 nucleotides are TGTGCCAGCAGCTTAGGACAGCTCTACTACGAGCAGTACTTC. This gives the protein CASSLGQLYYEQYF.

The chain has TRBV20-1 and TRBJ1-5; 12 bases map to TRBD1. Trimming removed 5 bases from V and 2 bases from J; junction bases left unmatched: 7. The CDR3 sequence is 16 residues long. Germline CDR1 reads DFQATT; CDR2 reads SNEGSKA (reference sequence). The CDR3 reads CSALGTGGAGNQPQHF. The DNA of the CDR3 is TGCAGTGCTCTAGGGACAGGGGGCGCCGGCAATCAGCCCCAGCATTTT.

This clonotype has just a few counts. CDR3 DNA sequence: TGCGCCAGCAGCTTTATAGGGGTCGATTTGGATACGCAGTATTTT. Its protein product is CASSFIGVDLDTQYF. The rearrangement uses TRBV5-1 and TRBJ2-3, with a tentative D call TRBD1 (5 bases). The CDR3 spans 15 residues. V lost 2 bases and J 6 bases, leaving 16 bases between the germline ends. Germline CDR1 and CDR2: SGHRS and YFSETQ. Full variable domain (outside the CDR3, taken from reference TRBV5-1 and TRBJ2-3): KAGVTQTPRYLIKTRGQQVTLSCSPISGHRSVSWYQQTPGQGLQFLFEYFSETQRNKGNFPGRFSGRQFSNSRSEMNVSTLELGDSALYLCASSFIGVDLDTQYFGPGTRLTVL.

The V gene is TRBV9, the J gene TRBJ2-2; 7 nucleotides align to TRBD2. The CDR3 runs to 14 residues. Germline CDR1 reads SGDLS; CDR2 reads YYNGEE. Trimming removed 0 bases from V and 8 bases from J; junction bases left unmatched: 4. For the CDR3, the DNA is TGTGCCAGCAGCGTAGTCCGGGGAGGGGGGGAGCTGTTTTTT. It translates to CASSVVRGGGELFF. The full variable domain, its missing parts supplied by reference TRBV9 and TRBJ2-2, is DSGVTQTPKHLITATGQRVTLRCSPRSGDLSVYWYQQSLDQGLQFLIQYYNGEERAKGNILERFSAQQFPDLHSELNLSSLELGDSALYFCASSVVRGGGELFFGEGSRLTVL.

A few counts support this clonotype. V is TRBV24-1 and J is TRBJ2-7; 7 nucleotides agree with TRBD1. The CDR3 is 13 amino acids. The V and J ends lost 3 bases and 6 bases, in that order; junction bases with no gene match: 4. Germline CDR1 KGHDR, CDR2 SFDVKD. CDR3 in DNA: TGTGCCACCAGTGATCCGGACAGGCTCGAGCAGTACTTC. Protein sequence: CATSDPDRLEQYF.

This chain joins TRBV27 and TRBJ2-7; 10 nucleotides line up with TRBD2. CDR3 length: 14 amino acids. V dropped 10 bases and J dropped 6; count of bases not matched to a gene: 12. In germline, CDR1 is MNHEY, CDR2 SMNVEV (reference sequence). Written as DNA, the CDR3 is TGTGCCACCCAGGGGAGCGGGAGGGCCCTCGAGCAGTACTTC. Protein: CATQGSGRALEQYF.